Below, 14 T cell receptor beta chains from the same sample are listed, as sequenced in a study of T cell responses to AZD1222 COVID-19 vaccine. Assay: immunoSEQ multiplex PCR; the TCRdb copy retains only in-frame clones and omits some. The data contain roughly 140,000 clones, around 88% of them seen just once; the ten biggest clones take up about 3.3%. Sequenced here: peripheral blood, sampled on day 0 of MenACWY control vaccination. These receptor sequences come from an adult in good health.

The chain joins TRBV12-3 or TRBV12-4 to TRBJ1-2, with D unresolved. This CDR3 spans 13 amino acids. V dropped 3 bases and J dropped 3 bases, with 8 bases sitting between them. CDR3 sequence: CASSFGEDYGYTF. The CDR3 coding sequence is TGTGCCAGCAGTTTCGGGGAGGACTATGGCTACACCTTC.

V and J are TRBV3-1 (or the pseudogene TRBV3-2) and TRBJ2-1; maybe TRBD2 (6 bases). Trimming removed 0 bases from V and 4 bases from J, with 13 bases in between. CDR1 LGHDT and CDR2 YNNKEL come from the germline V gene (reference sequence). The CDR3 runs 16 residues. The CDR3, as DNA: TGTGCCAGCAGCCAAGAATTGAGGCGGGGTTACAATGAGCAGTTCTTC. The encoded protein is CASSQELRRGYNEQFF.

This chain links TRBV3-1 (or the pseudogene TRBV3-2) with TRBJ1-2; D is perhaps TRBD1 (5 bases). Trimming shortened V by 2 bases and J by 4 bases, and 17 bases separated the two germline ends. Germline V gene data show CDR1 as LGHDT and CDR2 as YNNKEL (reference sequence). The CDR3 consists of 16 residues. Here the CDR3 reads CASSQYPGAGSYGYTF. As DNA, the CDR3 is TGTGCCAGCAGCCAATATCCTGGGGCAGGGAGCTATGGCTACACCTTC.

The chain uses TRBV6-4 and TRBJ2-3; TRBD2 agrees at 7 bases. The CDR3 has 14 residues. With V trimmed by 2 bases and J by 1 base, 0 bases remained unmatched. Per the germline V gene, CDR1 is MRHNA and CDR2 is SNTAGT. The CDR3 coding sequence is TGTGCCAGCAGTGACGCGGGAGGCACAGATACGCAGTATTTT. Translation gives CASSDAGGTDTQYF.

The V call is TRBV10-3, the J call TRBJ2-1; a weak D match, TRBD2 (6 bases). This CDR3 contains 15 residues. V dropped 5 bases and J dropped 0 bases, with 11 bases sitting between them. From germline, CDR1 is ENHRY and CDR2 SYGVKD. CDR3 in amino acids: CAISRLGSSYNEQFF. The CDR3 DNA follows: TGTGCCATCAGTCGACTAGGTAGCTCCTACAATGAGCAGTTCTTC.

The CDR3: CASSVQVYNEQFF. CDR3 sequence (DNA): TGTGCCAGCAGCGTGCAAGTATACAATGAGCAGTTCTTC. The chain links TRBV7-2 to TRBJ2-1; D gene unclear. CDR3 length equals 13 residues. V lost 5 bases to trimming and J lost 4 bases, with 9 bases between them. Germline V lookup: CDR1 SGHTA, CDR2 FQGNSA.

The chain couples TRBV10-3 to TRBJ1-2; 7 nucleotides align to TRBD1. The V and J ends lost 3 bases and 6 bases, in that order; junction bases with no gene match: 10. CDR1 ENHRY and CDR2 SYGVKD come from the germline V gene. This CDR3 contains 15 residues. CDR3 sequence: CAISDSGKGADGYTF. The CDR3 DNA is TGTGCCATCAGTGATTCAGGGAAGGGGGCGGATGGCTACACCTTC.

The rearrangement joins TRBV5-6 to TRBJ2-3; 7 positions match TRBD2. V lost 2 bases to trimming and J lost 5 bases; unmatched junction nucleotides: 11. The CDR3 loop spans 16 amino acids. Germline V gene sequence: CDR1 SGHDT, CDR2 YYEEEE. The CDR3 DNA reads TGTGCCAGCAGCTTTGGGGGGAGGGCCAGTAGAGATACGCAGTATTTT. Translation gives CASSFGGRASRDTQYF.

The chain has TRBV27 and TRBJ1-1; 9 bases line up with TRBD1. V trimming: 5 bases; J trimming: 4 bases; junction bases outside the gene matches: 5. The CDR3 has 14 amino acids. Germline V gives CDR1 MNHEY, CDR2 SMNVEV (reference sequence). The CDR3, as DNA: TGTGCCAGCAGTCCCCCGACAGGGGGCACTGAAGCTTTCTTT. Amino acids: CASSPPTGGTEAFF.

The V and J genes are TRBV11-3 and TRBJ2-5, with D perhaps TRBD1 (6 bases). CDR3 length: 14 residues. V was trimmed by 5 bases and J by 5 bases, leaving 15 bases between them. Germline CDR1 is SGHNT and CDR2 is YENEEA. CDR3 DNA sequence: TGTGCCAGCAGCCCAACAGGGCTGGGGGAGACCCAGTACTTC. Its translation: CASSPTGLGETQYF.

V usage is TRBV28 and J usage is TRBJ1-3, with D possibly TRBD1 on 6 matching bases. The length of the CDR3 is 14 residues. V was pared by 6 bases and J by 2 bases, with 11 bases between. Looked up from germline, CDR1 is MDHEN and CDR2 is SYDVKM. The CDR3 protein is CASRRTAPGNTIYF. For the CDR3, the DNA is TGTGCCAGCAGGCGGACAGCACCTGGAAACACCATATATTTT.

For this clone: Other DNA sequences from this sample encode an identical CDR3 as well. This chain joins TRBV6-5 and TRBJ2-3, with 10 nucleotides matching TRBD1. With V trimmed by 0 bases and J by 6 bases, 3 bases remained unmatched. Germline CDR1 and CDR2: MNHEY and SVGAGI. This CDR3 is built from 15 residues. The DNA of the CDR3 is TGTGCCAGCAGTTACTCAGGGGGACAGGGGGATACGCAGTATTTT. It yields the protein CASSYSGGQGDTQYF.

The V call is TRBV19, the J call TRBJ2-6; 7 bases are a match to TRBD2. V shed 7 bases, J shed 1 base, and the junction held 10 bases outside the gene matches. CDR3 size: 17 residues. Germline CDR1 reads LNHDA; CDR2 reads SQIVND (reference sequence). CDR3 sequence (DNA): TGTGCCAGTACCGCCTTGGGAGGGCGATCTGGGGCCAACGTCCTGACTTTC. Translation gives CASTALGGRSGANVLTF. The variable domain in full, with the rest retrieved from reference TRBV19 and TRBJ2-6, is DGGITQSPKYLFRKEGQNVTLSCEQNLNHDAMYWYRQDPGQGLRLIYYSQIVNDFQKGDIAEGYSVSREKKESFPLTVTSAQKNPTAFYLCASTALGGRSGANVLTFGAGSRLTVL.

J is TRBJ1-6 and V is TRBV27, with 7 bases fitting TRBD1. CDR3 length: 15 amino acids. J gave up 6 bases and V 3 bases, and 5 bases lay outside the gene matches. Germline V gene data show CDR1 as MNHEY and CDR2 as SMNVEV (reference sequence). CDR3 in amino acids: CASSLWQGVNSPLHF. CDR3 coding DNA: TGTGCCAGCAGTTTGTGGCAGGGGGTTAATTCACCCCTCCACTTT.